This TCR beta chain stems from a study of blood T cell repertoires in COVID-19. The wider study: The origin of the acute and convalescent COVID-19 samples was the United States, Italy and Spain. PBMCs, B-cell-depleted T cells, or T cells were the source of the cDNA or gDNA that made up the material.

How the authors handled the data: The assay estimated nucleated cells by amplifying reference gene primers. Only in-frame clones appear in the TCRdb table, and some are missing; sequencing was by immunoSEQ multiplex PCR. V and J calls and clone size are those listed in that table; D and trimming were worked out from the DNA. The sample includes under 300,000 clones, more than 70% of them seen just once. Germline CDR1 and CDR2: SGDLS and YYNGEE. The CDR3 has 15 amino acids. J gave up 4 bases and V 4 bases, and 8 bases lay outside the gene matches. This rearrangement joins TRBV9 to TRBJ2-1; 7 nucleotides match TRBD2. This clonotype originated in a man aged 80 or over with acute or convalescent COVID-19. The sequenced material came from peripheral blood. The CDR3 sequence is CASSRSGATYNEQFF. The DNA for the CDR3 is TGTGCCAGCAGCCGAAGCGGGGCGACTTACAATGAGCAGTTCTTC.